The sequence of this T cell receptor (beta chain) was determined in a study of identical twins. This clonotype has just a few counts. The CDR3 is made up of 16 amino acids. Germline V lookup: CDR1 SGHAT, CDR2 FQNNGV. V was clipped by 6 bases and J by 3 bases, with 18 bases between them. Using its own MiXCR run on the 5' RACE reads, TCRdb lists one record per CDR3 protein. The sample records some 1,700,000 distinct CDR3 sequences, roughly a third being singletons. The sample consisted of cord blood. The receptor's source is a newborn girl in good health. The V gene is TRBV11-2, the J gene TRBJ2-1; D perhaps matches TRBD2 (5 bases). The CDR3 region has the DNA TGTGCCAGCAGAAAAGACGGGGTCCTGGACTACAATGAGCAGTTCTTC. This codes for CASRKDGVLDYNEQFF.